This TCR beta chain was documented in a study of vaccination effects on CD4 cells after COVID-19. Broader study findings: Both infection-induced and vaccine-induced clones contracted markedly at late post-vaccination timepoints.

ViraFEST assay sequencing came after antigen-specific CD4+ T cells were expanded with viral peptide pools. The culture ran for roughly ten days before CD4+ T cells were isolated. Researchers swapped half the medium for IL-2 medium on both days 3 and 7. Measured with immunoSEQ multiplex PCR; TCRdb has only the in-frame clones, and not every one. Here the sample spans more than 50,000 clones, approximately 80% being singletons. As for this clone: What it binds is not known.

The sample in question was CD4+ T cells from PBMCs cultured with HCoV-229E spike peptides, obtained before COVID-19 vaccination. The TCR originated in a human donor who received a COVID-19 vaccine.

CDR3 in amino acids: CASSTTGQGYNSPLHF. The CDR3 DNA follows: TGCGCCAGCAGCACAACAGGCCAAGGGTATAATTCACCCCTCCACTTT. The chain has TRBV5-1 and TRBJ1-6; D might be TRBD1 (5 bases). The ends were cut back, 4 bases at V and 4 bases at J, with 15 bases in the middle. CDR3 length: 16 residues. CDR1 and CDR2 from the germline V gene are SGHRS and YFSETQ.